The 9 T cell receptor beta chains below all came from one sample that was sequenced in a study of blood T cell repertoires in COVID-19. Profiling relied on immunoSEQ multiplex PCR, and the TCRdb table lists in-frame clones only, not all of them. The sample holds some 57,000 clones, 80% to 90% seen once. The material sequenced was peripheral blood. The receptors shown here come from a man in his sixties with acute or convalescent COVID-19.

V usage is TRBV28 and J usage is TRBJ2-1; the D gene is possibly TRBD2 (7 bases). Germline lookup yields CDR1 MDHEN and CDR2 SYDVKM. V lost 7 bases and J lost 3, with 13 bases in between. This CDR3 region has 14 residues. The CDR3 bases are TGTGCCAGCACGGAGGGGGGGAACTACAATGAGCAGTTCTTC. Amino acid sequence: CASTEGGNYNEQFF.

This chain connects TRBV3-1 (or the pseudogene TRBV3-2) to TRBJ1-6, with D unclear. The germline gives CDR1 LGHDT, CDR2 YNNKEL (reference sequence). The CDR3 is 14 residues long. The germline V and J ends were trimmed by 1 base and 7 bases, with 8 bases remaining between them. The DNA of the CDR3 is TGTGCCAGCAGCCAAGTAGCGGGAAATTCACCCCTCCACTTT. Protein sequence: CASSQVAGNSPLHF.

This rearrangement joins TRBV27 to TRBJ2-7; D gene unclear. The V gene's germline CDR1 is MNHEY and CDR2 SMNVEV (reference sequence). CDR3 length equals 13 residues. Trimming removed 2 bases from V and 0 bases from J, with 5 bases in between. CDR3 sequence: CASSLESSYEQYF. CDR3 nucleotide sequence: TGTGCCAGCAGTTTAGAGAGCTCCTACGAGCAGTACTTC.

Only one count was recorded for this clone. The CDR3 here is CASGFSTRIISSYNEQFF. The CDR3 nucleotides read TGTGCTAGTGGTTTTAGTACTAGGATCATCAGCTCCTACAATGAGCAGTTCTTC. The gene calls are TRBV12-5 and TRBJ2-1; maybe TRBD2 (5 bases). The CDR3 consists of 18 residues. V lost 3 bases, J lost 0 bases, and 18 bases lay in between. Germline assignment: CDR1 LGHNT and CDR2 FRNRAP.

The V call is TRBV12-3 or TRBV12-4, the J call TRBJ1-2; D may be TRBD1 (6 bases). The CDR3 has 13 residues. The V end was cut by 3 bases, the J end by 13 bases, with 18 bases between. DNA for the CDR3: TGTGCCAGCAGTTTGGTCGGGGACAATAGCCCCACCTTC. Its protein product is CASSLVGDNSPTF.

The chain uses TRBV5-4 and TRBJ2-2; D not resolved. The germline gives CDR1 SGHNT, CDR2 YYREEE (reference sequence). Between the trimmed V and J ends, which lost 0 bases and 5 bases, there was a span of 5 bases. The CDR3 spans 13 residues. The CDR3 DNA reads TGTGCCAGCAGCTTGGTACTGACCGGGGAGCTGTTTTTT. This codes for CASSLVLTGELFF.

The J gene is TRBJ1-5, the V gene TRBV19, with 7 bases aligning to TRBD1. The germline V gene encodes CDR1 LNHDA and CDR2 SQIVND (reference sequence). The junction had 9 bases not matched to a gene; V was cut back by 3 bases and J by 1 base. CDR3 length equals 17 residues. In DNA form, the CDR3 reads TGTGCCAGTAGTATCCGTCTCGACAGGGCGAGCAATCAGCCCCAGCATTTT. This gives the protein CASSIRLDRASNQPQHF. The variable domain in full, completed from reference TRBV19 and TRBJ1-5, reads DGGITQSPKYLFRKEGQNVTLSCEQNLNHDAMYWYRQDPGQGLRLIYYSQIVNDFQKGDIAEGYSVSREKKESFPLTVTSAQKNPTAFYLCASSIRLDRASNQPQHFGDGTRLSIL.

The J gene is TRBJ1-2, the V gene TRBV15, with 8 bases that match TRBD1. The germline V gene encodes CDR1 LNHNV and CDR2 YYDKDF (reference sequence). V gave up 3 bases and J gave up 8 bases; unmatched junction bases: 14. The CDR3 runs 16 residues. CDR3 sequence: CATSRRTGSGQDGYTF. In DNA form, the CDR3 reads TGTGCCACCAGCAGGAGGACAGGGAGCGGACAGGACGGCTACACCTTC.

V and J are TRBV6-1 and TRBJ1-2; 8 nucleotides match TRBD1. Germline CDR1 MNHNS, CDR2 SASEGT. The CDR3 spans 16 residues. V lost 2 bases, J lost 1 base, and 6 bases stayed unmatched. DNA of the CDR3: TGTGCCAGCAGTGAATTAGGACAGGGCGGTAACTATGGCTACACCTTC. Translating gives CASSELGQGGNYGYTF.